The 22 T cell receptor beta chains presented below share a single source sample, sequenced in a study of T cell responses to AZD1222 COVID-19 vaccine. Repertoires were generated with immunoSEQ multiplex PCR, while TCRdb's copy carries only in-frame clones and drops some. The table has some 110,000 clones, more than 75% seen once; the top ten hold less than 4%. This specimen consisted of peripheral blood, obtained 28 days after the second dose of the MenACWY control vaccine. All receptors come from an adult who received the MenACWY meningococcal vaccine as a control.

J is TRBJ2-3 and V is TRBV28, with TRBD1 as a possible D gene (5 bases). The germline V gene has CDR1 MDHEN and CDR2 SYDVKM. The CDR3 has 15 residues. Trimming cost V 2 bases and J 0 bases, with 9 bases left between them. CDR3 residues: CASSLQGISTDTQYF. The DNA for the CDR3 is TGTGCCAGCAGTTTACAGGGAATAAGCACAGATACGCAGTATTTT.

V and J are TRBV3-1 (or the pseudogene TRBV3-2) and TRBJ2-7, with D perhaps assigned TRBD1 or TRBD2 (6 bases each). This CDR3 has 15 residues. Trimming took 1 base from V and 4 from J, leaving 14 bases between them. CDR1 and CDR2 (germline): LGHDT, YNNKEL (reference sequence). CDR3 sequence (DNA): TGTGCCAGCAGCCAAGGGTTGGGGGGCTTATACGAGCAGTACTTC. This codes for CASSQGLGGLYEQYF.

The CDR3 reads CASSPDLLGYTF. The DNA of the CDR3 is TGTGCCAGCTCACCGGACCTCTTAGGCTACACCTTC. The chain recombines TRBV18 with TRBJ1-2, with unresolved D. This CDR3 has 12 amino acids. Germline CDR1 and CDR2: KGHSH and LQKENI. V was pared by 3 bases and J by 8 bases, with 10 bases between.

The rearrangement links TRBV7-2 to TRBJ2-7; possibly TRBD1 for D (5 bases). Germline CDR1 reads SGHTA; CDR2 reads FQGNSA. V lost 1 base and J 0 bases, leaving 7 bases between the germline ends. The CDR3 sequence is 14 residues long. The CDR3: CASSLGQSSYEQYF. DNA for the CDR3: TGTGCCAGCAGCTTAGGACAGAGCTCCTACGAGCAGTACTTC.

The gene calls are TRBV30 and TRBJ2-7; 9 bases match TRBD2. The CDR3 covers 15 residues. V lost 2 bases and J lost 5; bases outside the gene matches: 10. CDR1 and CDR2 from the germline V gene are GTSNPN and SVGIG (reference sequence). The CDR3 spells CAWSPLSGGIDEQYF. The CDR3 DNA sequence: TGTGCCTGGAGTCCCCTTAGCGGGGGTATCGACGAGCAGTACTTC.

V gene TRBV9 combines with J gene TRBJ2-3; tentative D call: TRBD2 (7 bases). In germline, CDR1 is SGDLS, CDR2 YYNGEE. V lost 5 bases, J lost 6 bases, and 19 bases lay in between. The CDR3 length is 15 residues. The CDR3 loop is CASRPAGTQGDTQYF. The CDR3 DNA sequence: TGTGCCAGCAGGCCAGCGGGGACTCAGGGGGATACGCAGTATTTT. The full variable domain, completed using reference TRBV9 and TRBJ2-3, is DSGVTQTPKHLITATGQRVTLRCSPRSGDLSVYWYQQSLDQGLQFLIQYYNGEERAKGNILERFSAQQFPDLHSELNLSSLELGDSALYFCASRPAGTQGDTQYFGPGTRLTVL.

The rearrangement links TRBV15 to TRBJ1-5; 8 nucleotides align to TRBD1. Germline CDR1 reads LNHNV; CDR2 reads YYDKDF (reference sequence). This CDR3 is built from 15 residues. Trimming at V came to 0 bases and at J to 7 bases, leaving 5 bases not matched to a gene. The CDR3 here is CATSRDRTGSQPQHF. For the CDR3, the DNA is TGTGCCACCAGCAGAGATAGGACAGGGTCCCAGCCCCAGCATTTT.

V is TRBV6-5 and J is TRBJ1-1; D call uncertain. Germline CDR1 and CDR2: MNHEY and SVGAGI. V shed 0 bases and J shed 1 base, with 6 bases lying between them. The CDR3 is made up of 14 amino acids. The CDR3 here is CASSYSYTNTEAFF. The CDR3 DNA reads TGTGCCAGCAGTTACTCGTACACGAACACTGAAGCTTTCTTT.

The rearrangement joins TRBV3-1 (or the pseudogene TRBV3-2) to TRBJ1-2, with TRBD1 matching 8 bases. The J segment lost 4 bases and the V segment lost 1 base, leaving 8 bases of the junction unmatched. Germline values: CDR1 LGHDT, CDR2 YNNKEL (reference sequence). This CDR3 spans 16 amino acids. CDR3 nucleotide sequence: TGTGCCAGCAGCCAAGCGGCGGAGACAGGGGTCTATGGCTACACCTTC. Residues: CASSQAAETGVYGYTF.

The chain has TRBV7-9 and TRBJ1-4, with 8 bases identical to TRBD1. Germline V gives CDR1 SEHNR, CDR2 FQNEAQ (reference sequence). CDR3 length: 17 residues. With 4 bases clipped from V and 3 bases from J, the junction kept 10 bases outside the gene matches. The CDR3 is CASSSQGRGLANEKLFF. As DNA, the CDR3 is TGTGCCAGCAGCTCTCAGGGCAGGGGGCTAGCTAATGAAAAACTGTTTTTT.

CDR3 sequence: CASSQDPRVTYGYTF. Written as DNA, the CDR3 is TGCGCCAGCAGCCAAGATCCCAGGGTTACTTATGGCTACACCTTC. The rearrangement joins TRBV4-3 to TRBJ1-2; tentative D call: TRBD1 (5 bases). Trimming removed 0 bases at V and 5 bases at J, with 13 bases between. The CDR3 totals 15 residues. CDR1 and CDR2 from the germline V gene are LGHNA and YSLEER.

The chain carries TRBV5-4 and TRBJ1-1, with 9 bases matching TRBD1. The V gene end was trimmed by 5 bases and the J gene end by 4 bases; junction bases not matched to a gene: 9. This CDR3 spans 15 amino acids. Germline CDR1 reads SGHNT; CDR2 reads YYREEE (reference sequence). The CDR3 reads CASRSRDRAVTEAFF. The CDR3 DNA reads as TGTGCCAGCAGGTCCCGGGACAGGGCCGTCACTGAAGCTTTCTTT.

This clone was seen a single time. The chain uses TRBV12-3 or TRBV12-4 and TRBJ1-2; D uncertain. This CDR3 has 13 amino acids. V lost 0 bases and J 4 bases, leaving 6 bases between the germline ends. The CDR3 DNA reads TGTGCCAGCAGTTTAGCGGGGATCTATGGCTACACCTTC. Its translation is CASSLAGIYGYTF.

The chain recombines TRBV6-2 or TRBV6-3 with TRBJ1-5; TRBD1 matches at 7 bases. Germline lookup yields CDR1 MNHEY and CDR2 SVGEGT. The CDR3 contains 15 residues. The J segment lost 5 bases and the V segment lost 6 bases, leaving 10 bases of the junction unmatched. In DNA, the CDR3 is TGTGCCAGCAGCCCCGCAGGGGGGCCTTATCAGCCCCAGCATTTT. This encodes CASSPAGGPYQPQHF.

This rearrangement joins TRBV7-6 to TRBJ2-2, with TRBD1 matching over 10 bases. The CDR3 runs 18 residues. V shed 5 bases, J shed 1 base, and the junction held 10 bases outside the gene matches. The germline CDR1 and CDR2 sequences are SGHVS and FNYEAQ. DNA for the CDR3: TGTGCCAGCAGCCCAACCCCAGGGACAGGGGTGAACACCGGGGAGCTGTTTTTT. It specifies CASSPTPGTGVNTGELFF.

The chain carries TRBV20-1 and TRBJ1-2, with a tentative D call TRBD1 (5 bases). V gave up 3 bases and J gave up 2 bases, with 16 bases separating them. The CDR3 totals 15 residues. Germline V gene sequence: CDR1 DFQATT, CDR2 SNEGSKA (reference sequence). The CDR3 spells CSASSIGEGNYGYTF. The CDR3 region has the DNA TGCAGTGCTAGTTCCATAGGGGAGGGGAACTATGGCTACACCTTC.

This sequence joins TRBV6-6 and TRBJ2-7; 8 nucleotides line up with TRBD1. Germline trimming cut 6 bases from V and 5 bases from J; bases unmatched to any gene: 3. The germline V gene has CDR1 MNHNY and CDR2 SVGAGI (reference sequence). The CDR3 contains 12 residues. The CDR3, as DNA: TGTGCCAGCAGCTTGACAGGGGACGAGCAGTACTTC. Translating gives CASSLTGDEQYF.

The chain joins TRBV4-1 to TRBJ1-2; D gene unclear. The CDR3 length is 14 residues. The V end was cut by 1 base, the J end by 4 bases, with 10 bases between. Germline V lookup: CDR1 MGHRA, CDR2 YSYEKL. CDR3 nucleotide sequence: TGCGCCAGCAGCCAAGCGTCCGGGTTCTATGGCTACACCTTC. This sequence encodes CASSQASGFYGYTF.

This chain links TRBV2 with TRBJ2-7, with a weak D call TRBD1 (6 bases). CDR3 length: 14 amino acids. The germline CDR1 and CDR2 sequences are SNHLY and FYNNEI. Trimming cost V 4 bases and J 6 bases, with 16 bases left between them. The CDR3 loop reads CASSVERDNPEQYF. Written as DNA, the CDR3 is TGTGCCAGCAGTGTAGAAAGGGACAATCCCGAGCAGTACTTC.

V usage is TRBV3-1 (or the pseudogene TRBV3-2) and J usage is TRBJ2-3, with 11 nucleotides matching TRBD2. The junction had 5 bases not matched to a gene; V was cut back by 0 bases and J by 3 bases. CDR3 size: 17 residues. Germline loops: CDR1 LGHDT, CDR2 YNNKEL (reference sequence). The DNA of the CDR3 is TGTGCCAGCAGCCAAGAGATGGCTAGCGGGGGGACAGATACGCAGTATTTT. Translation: CASSQEMASGGTDTQYF.

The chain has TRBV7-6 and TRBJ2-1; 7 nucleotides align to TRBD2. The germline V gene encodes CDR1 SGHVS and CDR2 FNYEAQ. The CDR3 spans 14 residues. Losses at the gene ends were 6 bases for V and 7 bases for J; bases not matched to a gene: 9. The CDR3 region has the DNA TGTGCCAGCAGTCTCGGACTAGGAACAAATGAGCAGTTCTTC. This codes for CASSLGLGTNEQFF.

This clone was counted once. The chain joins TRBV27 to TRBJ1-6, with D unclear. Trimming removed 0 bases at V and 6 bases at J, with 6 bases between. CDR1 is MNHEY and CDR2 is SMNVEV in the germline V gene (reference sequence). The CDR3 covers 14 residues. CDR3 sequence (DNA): TGTGCCAGCAGTTTATCGAGCCTTAATTCACCCCTCCACTTT. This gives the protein CASSLSSLNSPLHF.